This T cell receptor beta chain was identified in a study of T-cell memory formation after mild COVID-19. Overall study context: Among the donors, TCR clusters were largely specific to each donor. The study, taken as a whole, reports: Pre-infection memory held some responding clones, suggesting pre-existing cross-reactive T cells responded. Contracting CD4+ clones lay largely in CM and EM, with CD8+ ones residing in EMRA.

This clonotype was detected a few times. The antigen is unknown. The TCR alpha and TCR beta cDNA libraries, bearing sample barcodes and UMIs, were generated by 5'RACE using constant-segment primers. TCRdb fed the 5' RACE reads into MiXCR, producing one record per CDR3 protein. The data show around 440,000 distinct CDR3 sequences, with about 20% seen just once and around an eighth held by the top ten. The sequence derives from an adult woman who had mild COVID-19 (a few samples of this study predate the infection). Cell type and time point are not known. The sequencing sample was made of PBMCs or a T cell subset sorted from them (not recorded which).

DNA for the CDR3: TGTGCCAGCAGTCCAGACCCGTCGGACCGAGTTTCCTACGAGCAGTACTTC. It is translated as CASSPDPSDRVSYEQYF. This chain connects TRBV12-3 or TRBV12-4 to TRBJ2-7; unclear D gene. The germline V and J ends were trimmed by 5 bases and 1 base, with 21 bases remaining between them. The CDR3 is 17 amino acids.